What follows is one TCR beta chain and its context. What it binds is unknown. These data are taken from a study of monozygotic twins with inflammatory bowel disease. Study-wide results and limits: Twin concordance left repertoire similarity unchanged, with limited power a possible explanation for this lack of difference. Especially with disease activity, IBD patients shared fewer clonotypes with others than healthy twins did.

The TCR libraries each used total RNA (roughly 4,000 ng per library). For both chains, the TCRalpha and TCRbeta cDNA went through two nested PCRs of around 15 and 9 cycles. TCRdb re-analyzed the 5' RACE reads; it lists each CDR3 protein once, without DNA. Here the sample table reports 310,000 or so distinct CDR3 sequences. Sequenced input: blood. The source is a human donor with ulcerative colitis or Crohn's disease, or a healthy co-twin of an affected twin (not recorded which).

CDR3 amino acids: CASPGAQAKNIQYF. V is TRBV6-2 or TRBV6-3 and J is TRBJ2-4; TCRdb designates TRBD1, a call that cannot be tested without DNA. Per germline, CDR1 MNHEY and CDR2 SVGEGT. There are 14 residues in the CDR3.